The clone carrying this T cell receptor beta chain was seen more than once but under ten times. These data originate in a study of blood T cell repertoires in COVID-19. Study information: PBMCs, B-cell-depleted T cells, or T cells provided the cDNA or gDNA that made up the material.

Germline CDR1 reads SGHRS; CDR2 reads YFSETQ. With 2 bases removed from V and 1 base from J, the gap between germline ends came to 5 bases. The CDR3 length is 13 residues. Authors' analysis steps: Scientists estimated how many nucleated cells there were by amplifying reference gene primers. Produced via immunoSEQ multiplex PCR; TCRdb's table is partial and in-frame only. V and J calls and clone size are given by that table; D and trimming were obtained from the DNA. Found here are roughly 100,000 clones, around 83% of them singletons; the top ten hold approximately 2.1%. The sequence came from a human donor in a cohort sampled during active COVID-19. The genes are TRBV5-1 and TRBJ2-3; D remains unclear. Sequenced input: peripheral blood. CDR3 protein: CASSFEGTDTQYF. The CDR3 DNA follows: TGCGCCAGCAGCTTCGAGGGCACAGATACGCAGTATTTT.